Each of the 22 T cell receptor beta chains below was sequenced from the same sample in a study of cytomegalovirus exposure and HLA in healthy donors. Produced via immunoSEQ multiplex PCR; TCRdb's table is partial and in-frame only. The sample yields some 170,000 clones, just under 90% seen once. Sequenced sample: PBMCs. These TCRs come from a woman aged 25 to 39 in good health and CMV-seronegative.

This chain uses TRBV25-1 with TRBJ2-3, with a possible D match to TRBD1 (6 bases). Germline values: CDR1 MGHDK, CDR2 SYGVNS. Trimming shortened V by 7 bases and J by 0 bases, and 8 bases separated the two germline ends. CDR3 length: 13 amino acids. The CDR3 here is CASTRGSTDTQYF. The CDR3, as DNA: TGTGCCAGCACCAGGGGAAGCACAGATACGCAGTATTTT.

The chain employs TRBV6-4 and TRBJ2-3; D is perhaps TRBD1 (6 bases). The CDR3 runs to 12 residues. The germline CDR1 and CDR2 sequences are MRHNA and SNTAGT. Trimming stripped 2 bases from V and 7 bases from J, with 7 bases between. CDR3 sequence (DNA): TGTGCCAGCAGTGACACAGGGTATACGCAGTATTTT. Protein: CASSDTGYTQYF.

The chain recombines TRBV15 with TRBJ2-7; possibly TRBD2 for D (5 bases). CDR1 and CDR2 (germline): LNHNV, YYDKDF (reference sequence). The CDR3 has 15 residues. Trimming pared 0 bases from V and 0 bases from J, leaving 9 bases between. The CDR3 sequence is CATSRDISGSYEQYF. The DNA of the CDR3 is TGTGCCACCAGCAGAGATATAAGCGGCTCCTACGAGCAGTACTTC.

J is TRBJ2-1 and V is TRBV5-1; perhaps TRBD2 as D (5 bases). The CDR3 is 20 amino acids. Germline V gene data show CDR1 as SGHRS and CDR2 as YFSETQ. V was trimmed by 2 bases and J by 0 bases, leaving 24 bases between them. The CDR3 sequence is CASSFELLGQPGFSYNEQFF. For the CDR3, the DNA is TGCGCCAGCAGCTTCGAGTTACTAGGGCAGCCGGGTTTCTCCTACAATGAGCAGTTCTTC. The full variable domain, in which reference TRBV5-1 and TRBJ2-1 provide the parts outside the CDR3, is KAGVTQTPRYLIKTRGQQVTLSCSPISGHRSVSWYQQTPGQGLQFLFEYFSETQRNKGNFPGRFSGRQFSNSRSEMNVSTLELGDSALYLCASSFELLGQPGFSYNEQFFGPGTRLTVL.

The rearrangement links TRBV7-2 to TRBJ1-1; D is perhaps TRBD1 (6 bases). The germline CDR1 and CDR2 sequences are SGHTA and FQGNSA. Trimming pared 3 bases from V and 1 base from J, leaving 12 bases between. There are 15 residues in the CDR3. CDR3 DNA: TGTGCCAGCAGCTTTGACGGACAGAGGAACACTGAAGCTTTCTTT. This encodes CASSFDGQRNTEAFF.

This clone was found once. This chain uses TRBV7-2 with TRBJ2-1, with a tentative D call TRBD2 (6 bases). This CDR3 spans 16 amino acids. In germline, CDR1 is SGHTA, CDR2 FQGNSA. Trimming stripped 4 bases from V and 15 bases from J, with 28 bases between. The CDR3 here is CASSSQPDYFSRPLFF. The CDR3, as DNA: TGTGCCAGCAGCTCCCAACCGGACTATTTTTCCCGCCCCCTGTTCTTC.

This clone was seen a few times. V usage is TRBV19 and J usage is TRBJ1-1; 9 bases map to TRBD1. There are 15 residues in the CDR3. The V gene's germline CDR1 is LNHDA and CDR2 SQIVND (reference sequence). The V and J ends lost 3 bases and 5 bases, in that order; junction bases with no gene match: 7. Here the CDR3 reads CASSIGQGIGTEAFF. DNA for the CDR3: TGTGCCAGTAGTATCGGACAGGGGATTGGAACTGAAGCTTTCTTT.

The chain combines TRBV5-4 with TRBJ2-7; D perhaps matches TRBD1 (6 bases). V gave up 0 bases and J gave up 7 bases, with 20 bases separating them. This CDR3 region has 16 residues. Germline V gene sequence: CDR1 SGHNT, CDR2 YYREEE (reference sequence). DNA of the CDR3: TGTGCCAGCAGCTTGGGAGGCGGCCTACAACAGGGAGAGCAGTACTTC. Its protein product is CASSLGGGLQQGEQYF.

V and J are TRBV5-6 and TRBJ2-7; the D gene is possibly TRBD1 (6 bases). Trimming stripped 4 bases from V and 2 bases from J, with 16 bases between. From germline, CDR1 is SGHDT and CDR2 YYEEEE. This CDR3 has 15 amino acids. For the CDR3, the DNA is TGTGCCAGCAGCCCGAGGACAGATCTTCCCTACGAGCAGTACTTC. Residues: CASSPRTDLPYEQYF.

The chain joins TRBV4-2 to TRBJ1-6; D call uncertain. The CDR3 spans 15 residues. V was pared by 0 bases and J by 5 bases, with 8 bases between. Per the germline V gene, CDR1 is LGHNA and CDR2 is YNFKEQ. The CDR3 region has the DNA TGTGCCAGCAGCCAAGATGAGGGAAATAATTCACCCCTCCACTTT. Protein sequence: CASSQDEGNNSPLHF.

As concerns this clone: Relative to the germline gene, one junction end is altered; a read error may explain this. The rearrangement joins TRBV7-7 to TRBJ2-2; 8 bases fit TRBD2. Germline lookup yields CDR1 SSHAT and CDR2 FNYEAQ (reference sequence). The length of the CDR3 is 14 residues. CDR3 DNA sequence: TGTGCTAGCAGCCCCGGGACTAGAACCGGGGAGCTGTTTTTT. Protein sequence: CASSPGTRTGELFF.

This chain uses TRBV29-1 with TRBJ1-3; D might be TRBD1 (5 bases). Germline CDR1 reads SQVTM; CDR2 reads ANQGSEA. Trimming left V 4 bases short and J 3 bases short, with 7 bases between. CDR3 size: 12 residues. The CDR3 DNA is TGCAGCGTTGCAGGGTATGGAAACACCATATATTTT. This sequence encodes CSVAGYGNTIYF. Based on the CDR3 plus reference TRBV29-1 and TRBJ1-3, the full variable domain is SAVISQKPSRDICQRGTSLTIQCQVDSQVTMMFWYRQQPGQSLTLIATANQGSEATYESGFVIDKFPISRPNLTFSTLTVSNMSPEDSSIYLCSVAGYGNTIYFGEGSWLTVV.

The V call is TRBV10-3, the J call TRBJ1-1, with 8 bases matching TRBD1. Germline-derived CDR1 and CDR2 are ENHRY and SYGVKD. This CDR3 region has 14 residues. The V and J ends lost 5 bases and 1 base, in that order; junction bases with no gene match: 3. This chain's CDR3 is CAISPDRGNTEAFF. CDR3 sequence (DNA): TGTGCCATCAGTCCTGACAGGGGGAACACTGAAGCTTTCTTT.

The CDR3 DNA sequence: TGTGCCAGCAGCGCCGCAGGGGCTGGCTACACCTTC. This translates into CASSAAGAGYTF. The chain joins TRBV7-2 to TRBJ1-2, with D perhaps matching TRBD1 (6 bases). Germline CDR1 SGHTA, CDR2 FQGNSA. Trimming stripped 5 bases from V and 7 bases from J, with 11 bases between. The CDR3 runs to 12 residues. Together with reference TRBV7-2 and TRBJ1-2, the CDR3 gives the full variable domain: GAGVSQSPSNKVTEKGKDVELRCDPISGHTALYWYRQSLGQGLEFLIYFQGNSAPDKSGLPSDRFSAERTGGSVSTLTIQRTQQEDSAVYLCASSAAGAGYTFGSGTRLTVV.

The chain carries TRBV1 and TRBJ2-3; the table's D call of TRBD2 was not tested on the DNA. TRBV1 is listed as a pseudogene. The CDR3 is 13 amino acids. CDR3 in amino acids: CTCRGGSTDTQYF. CDR3 coding DNA: TGCACCTGTAGGGGGGGGAGCACAGATACGCAGTATTTT.

The rearrangement joins TRBV4-3 to TRBJ2-2; D ambiguous. CDR3 length: 14 amino acids. V lost 0 bases and J 7 bases, leaving 9 bases between the germline ends. Germline CDR1 reads LGHNA; CDR2 reads YSLEER. The CDR3 region has the DNA TGCGCCAGCAGCCAAGATCGCGGCGGCGGGGAGCTGTTTTTT. As protein: CASSQDRGGGELFF.

The chain uses TRBV5-8 and TRBJ1-3; no definite D call. Germline CDR1 reads SGHTS; CDR2 reads YDEGEE. Trimming took off 0 bases at V and 1 base at J, with 5 bases between the two ends. The CDR3 covers 14 residues. The CDR3 is CASSLDASGNTIYF. CDR3 DNA: TGTGCCAGCAGCTTGGATGCGTCTGGAAACACCATATATTTT.

CDR3 DNA: TGTGCCAGCAGCTCCAAAAGGACAGGGGGCGCCTATGCTTTCTTT. This gives the protein CASSSKRTGGAYAFF. The gene calls are TRBV7-8 and TRBJ1-1; TRBD1 agrees at 11 bases. This CDR3 is built from 15 residues. From germline, CDR1 is SGHVS and CDR2 FQNEAQ. V trimming: 4 bases; J trimming: 11 bases; junction bases outside the gene matches: 12.

J is TRBJ2-7 and V is TRBV6-1, with D hard to call. Trimming cost V 5 bases and J 2 bases, with 13 bases left between them. Germline loops: CDR1 MNHNS, CDR2 SASEGT. The CDR3 sequence is 14 residues long. CDR3 bases: TGTGCCAGCAGTAACCCGACAAACCCCTACGAGCAGTACTTC. Its translation is CASSNPTNPYEQYF.

This chain joins TRBV27 and TRBJ2-7; tentative D call: TRBD1 (6 bases). Looked up from germline, CDR1 is MNHEY and CDR2 is SMNVEV (reference sequence). The length of the CDR3 is 15 residues. The germline V and J ends were trimmed by 4 bases and 3 bases, with 16 bases remaining between them. CDR3 sequence: CASSWARGPGYEQYF. DNA of the CDR3: TGTGCCAGCAGTTGGGCCAGGGGTCCGGGCTACGAGCAGTACTTC.

The sample holds a few counts of this clone. This chain joins TRBV4-1 and TRBJ1-1, with D perhaps TRBD1 (6 bases). This CDR3 comprises 15 residues. CDR1 and CDR2 (germline): MGHRA, YSYEKL. Trimming took 1 base from V and 4 from J, leaving 13 bases between them. CDR3 coding DNA: TGCGCCAGCAGCCAAGGGGAGGGGGTGGGCACTGAAGCTTTCTTT. Translating it yields CASSQGEGVGTEAFF.

V and J are TRBV6-5 and TRBJ2-7; a weak D match, TRBD1 (6 bases). V lost 5 bases, J lost 2 bases, and 7 bases lay in between. Germline loops: CDR1 MNHEY, CDR2 SVGAGI. CDR3 size: 12 residues. CDR3 bases: TGTGCCAGCAGTGACAGGACCTACGAGCAGTACTTC. This translates into CASSDRTYEQYF.